The 5 T cell receptor beta chains given below trace back to one sample, sequenced in a study of tumor-infiltrating lymphocytes in primary liver carcinoma. The investigators made TCR beta cDNA from roughly 460 ng total RNA, using a constant-region primer. Generation of the TCR beta libraries relied on three nested multiplex PCR rounds using slightly modified ARM-PCR. For roughly 11 cycles apiece, the opening two PCR rounds ran with TRBV1-TRBV30 forward primers and a C-beta reverse primer. MiXCR, run by TCRdb on the multiplex PCR reads, gives a single entry per CDR3 protein. The repertoire holds 100,000 to 150,000 distinct CDR3 sequences, under 65% seen once, with about 8% in the top ten. The tissue used was unsorted bulk material of roughly 17-33 mg. RNA and DNA were co-extracted from it with the AllPrep DNA/RNA mini kit. Input material: liver tumor tissue from sampling region 3. Subset: tumor region T3, left-lateral pole. The receptors come from a woman aged 55-75 years with primary liver carcinoma and hepatitis B virus infection.

A single count supports this clonotype. At one end the junction does not follow the germline gene, possibly because of a read error. This chain links TRBV11-2 with TRBJ2-3; 7 positions match TRBD1. CDR3 length: 17 residues. Germline lookup yields CDR1 SGHAT and CDR2 FQNNGV. The CDR3 is CASSLDSTGASTDTQCF. CDR3 coding DNA: TGTGCCAGTAGCTTAGACTCTACAGGGGCTAGCACAGATACGCAGTGTTTT. Variable domain in full (rest from reference TRBV11-2 and TRBJ2-3): EAGVAQSPRYKIIEKRQSVAFWCNPISGHATLYWYQQILGQGPKLLIQFQNNGVVDDSQLPKDRFSAERLKGVDSTLKIQPAKLEDSAVYLCASSLDSTGASTDTQCFGPGTRLTVL.

The V and J genes are TRBV7-9 and TRBJ2-3; D is perhaps TRBD2 (5 bases). In germline, CDR1 is SEHNR, CDR2 FQNEAQ (reference sequence). V shed 0 bases and J shed 8 bases, with 9 bases lying between them. CDR3 length: 13 amino acids. The CDR3 DNA follows: TGTGCCAGCAGCTTAGCGGGAGTAGGTACGCAGTATTTT. Translated: CASSLAGVGTQYF.

On this clonotype itself: One base away lies a much larger clone, so this may be a sequencing read error. The CDR3 reads CASGIDTDTQYF. The CDR3 region has the DNA TGTGCCAGCGGTATCGACACAGATACGCAGTATTTT. This rearrangement joins TRBV12-3 or TRBV12-4 to TRBJ2-3; D uncertain. V gave up 8 bases and J gave up 2 bases, with 8 bases separating them. The length of the CDR3 is 12 residues.

In the case of this clonotype: The final CDR3 position lacks the conserved phenylalanine or tryptophan, pointing to a likely read error. This chain joins TRBV11-2 and TRBJ2-3, with 12 nucleotides matching TRBD2. Germline CDR1 and CDR2: SGHAT and FQNNGV. Trimming cost V 5 bases and J 8 bases; bases outside gene matches: 17. The CDR3 totals 18 residues. The CDR3 is CASSPRVASGRAGGTQYL. DNA for the CDR3: TGTGCCAGCAGCCCTCGGGTGGCTAGCGGGAGGGCCGGGGGTACGCAGTATTTA.

Of note for this clonotype: A much larger clone lies a single base off, so this may be a read error. V usage is TRBV29-1 and J usage is TRBJ2-1; D perhaps matches TRBD2 (6 bases). The V gene lost 7 bases and the J gene lost 0 bases, with 13 bases spanning the gap. The germline V gene has CDR1 SQVTM and CDR2 ANQGSEA. CDR3 length equals 14 residues. CDR3: CSDLGGSSYNEQFF. The CDR3 coding sequence is TGCAGCGATTTAGGAGGGAGCTCCTACAATGAGCAGTTCTTC.